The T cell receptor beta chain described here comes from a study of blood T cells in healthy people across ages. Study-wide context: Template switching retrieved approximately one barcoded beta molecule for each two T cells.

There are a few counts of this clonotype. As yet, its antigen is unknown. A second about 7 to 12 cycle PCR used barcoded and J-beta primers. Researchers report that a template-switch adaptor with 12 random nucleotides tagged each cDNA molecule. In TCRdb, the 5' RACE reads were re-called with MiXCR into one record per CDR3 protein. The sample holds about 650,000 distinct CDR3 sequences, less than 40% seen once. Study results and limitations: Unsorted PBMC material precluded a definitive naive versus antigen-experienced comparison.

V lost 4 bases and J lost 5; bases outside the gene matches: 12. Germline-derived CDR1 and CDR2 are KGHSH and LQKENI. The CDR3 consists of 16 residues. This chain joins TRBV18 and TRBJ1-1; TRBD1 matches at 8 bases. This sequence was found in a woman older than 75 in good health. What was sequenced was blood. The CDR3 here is CASSLDRGQPATEAFF. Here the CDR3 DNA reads TGTGCCAGCTCACTTGACAGGGGCCAACCTGCGACTGAAGCTTTCTTT.